This T cell receptor beta chain was sequenced for a study of CD4 T cells in relation to SARS-CoV-2 and coronaviruses. Produced via immunoSEQ multiplex PCR; TCRdb's table is partial and in-frame only. This sample has 35,000 to 45,000 clones, with just under 85% found just once. As regards this clone: Its target is unknown.

Trimming cost V 8 bases and J 4 bases, with 20 bases left between them. The CDR3 is 16 residues long. Germline assignment: CDR1 MDHEN and CDR2 SYDVKM. This clonotype was sampled from an adult with COVID-19. The chain uses TRBV28 and TRBJ1-4; maybe TRBD1 (6 bases). Material for sequencing was naive CD4+ T cells from PBMCs, cultured in vitro. Regarding subset: naive CD4+ T cells isolated by negative enrichment. The CDR3 sequence is CASQGLKTGFNEKLFF. CDR3 DNA sequence: TGTGCCAGCCAAGGGCTTAAGACAGGATTTAATGAAAAACTGTTTTTT.